Each of the 27 T cell receptor beta chains below was sequenced from the same sample in a study of T cells in women clearing cervical HPV infection. Repertoires were generated with immunoSEQ multiplex PCR, while TCRdb's copy carries only in-frame clones and drops some. The sample has about 14,000 clones; the top ten hold about 8%. The material sequenced was blood buffy coat. The receptors were gathered from a woman between 18 and 69 years old with a cervical HPV16 infection that either progressed to CIN3+ or cleared (not recorded which).

Turning to this clone: The CDR3 extends 3 residues past the end of the read, so its final part is completed from the germline J gene. The chain uses TRBV2 and TRBJ1-2; tentative D call: TRBD1 (6 bases). From germline, CDR1 is SNHLY and CDR2 FYNNEI. CDR3 size: 13 residues. With 5 bases removed from V and 4 bases from J, the gap between germline ends came to 11 bases. The part of the CDR3 DNA that was read is TGTGCCAGCAGTAGACAGGTTGCCTATGGC. It specifies CASSRQVAYG. The full-length CDR3 reads as CASSRQVAYGYTF.

With regard to this clone: The read gets to within 3 residues of the CDR3 end, and the germline J gene fills in the rest. The chain joins TRBV7-2 to TRBJ1-2; D unresolved. The germline gives CDR1 SGHTA, CDR2 FQGNSA. CDR3 length: 13 residues. Here the CDR3 reads CASTPIGGVVYTF. Incomplete CDR3 DNA: TGTGCCAGCACCCCGATCGGCGGGGTGGTC. Full variable domain (remainder filled in from reference TRBV7-2 and TRBJ1-2): GAGVSQSPSNKVTEKGKDVELRCDPISGHTALYWYRQSLGQGLEFLIYFQGNSAPDKSGLPSDRFSAERTGGSVSTLTIQRTQQEDSAVYLCASTPIGGVVYTFGSGTRLTVV.

As concerns this clone: The read ends 3 residues before the CDR3 terminus; that terminus is restored from the germline J gene. The J gene is TRBJ2-2, the V gene TRBV3-1 (or the pseudogene TRBV3-2); 11 bases are a match to TRBD2. Germline CDR1 and CDR2: LGHDT and YNNKEL (reference sequence). Trimming took 2 bases from V and 3 from J; bases not matched to a gene: 5. The CDR3 sequence is 17 residues long. CDR3 DNA, as far as it was read: TGTGCCAGCAGCCAACCTAGCGGGGGGCGATACACCGGGGAG. It translates to CASSQPSGGRYTGE. The full CDR3 sequence reads CASSQPSGGRYTGELFF.

Comments on this clone: The read gets to within 3 residues of the CDR3 end, and the germline J gene fills in the rest. The chain joins TRBV19 to TRBJ2-3, with 9 bases lining up with TRBD2. The CDR3 loop spans 20 amino acids. The V gene end was trimmed by 1 base and the J gene end by 0 bases; junction bases not matched to a gene: 14. The germline CDR1 and CDR2 sequences are LNHDA and SQIVND (reference sequence). The CDR3 loop is CASSIGLGLAYAISTDTQYF. CDR3 DNA, as far as it was read: TGTGCCAGTAGTATAGGCTTAGGACTAGCGTACGCTATTAGCACAGATACG.

Comments on this clone: The read stops 3 residues short of the end of the CDR3; the missing end is completed from the germline J gene. This chain links TRBV10-1 with TRBJ1-1, with TRBD1 as a possible D gene (6 bases). The V gene lost 6 bases and the J gene lost 4 bases, with 15 bases spanning the gap. Germline CDR1 and CDR2: WNHNN and SYGVQD (reference sequence). The CDR3 covers 14 residues. The CDR3 is CASSGRGLGTEAFF. CDR3 DNA (partial): TGCGCCAGCAGCGGCAGGGGATTGGGCACTGAA.

Notes on this clone: Coverage ceases 3 residues before the CDR3 finishes, and the germline J gene fills in the end. The gene calls are TRBV25-1 and TRBJ2-3; no firm D call. The V end was cut by 3 bases, the J end by 6 bases, with 22 bases between. The germline V gene has CDR1 MGHDK and CDR2 SYGVNS. The CDR3 consists of 17 residues. The DNA read from the CDR3 is TGTGCCAGCAGTGATTCTGCAGATAGCCCCATTTCGGATACG. Translated, it gives CASSDSADSPISDT. The entire CDR3 protein is CASSDSADSPISDTQYF.

Details on this clone: The read is 3 residues too short to cover the CDR3 end, so that end is filled in from the germline J gene. V and J are TRBV13 and TRBJ2-5, with D possibly matching TRBD1 (6 bases). Trimming took off 1 base at V and 5 bases at J, with 14 bases between the two ends. This CDR3 has 15 amino acids. Per germline, CDR1 PRHDT and CDR2 FYEKMQ (reference sequence). CDR3 DNA (partial): TGTGCCAGCAGCTTAGTTGGGGGCCGAGGGGAGACC. This gives the protein CASSLVGGRGET. The CDR3, in full, reads CASSLVGGRGETQYF.

A word on this clone: The CDR3 end falls 3 residues outside the read, so it is completed with the germline J gene. The chain couples TRBV28 to TRBJ2-2; D is perhaps TRBD1 (5 bases). Trimming cost V 6 bases and J 2 bases, with 10 bases left between them. Germline V CDR1 and CDR2: MDHEN, SYDVKM. The CDR3 extends over 14 amino acids. Incomplete CDR3 DNA: TGTGCCAGCAGGGTAGGGGCTAACACCGGGGAG. Its protein is CASRVGANTGE. The entire CDR3 reads CASRVGANTGELFF. Full variable domain (missing parts from reference TRBV28 and TRBJ2-2): DVKVTQSSRYLVKRTGEKVFLECVQDMDHENMFWYRQDPGLGLRLIYFSYDVKMKEKGDIPEGYSVSREKKERFSLILESASTNQTSMYLCASRVGANTGELFFGEGSRLTVL.

The DNA read from the CDR3 is TGTGCCAGCAGCAATAGCGGGGAGAGCTCCTACGAG. It translates to CASSNSGESSYE. The complete CDR3 reads CASSNSGESSYEQYF. The chain couples TRBV28 to TRBJ2-7; 8 bases fit TRBD2. The read halts 3 residues ahead of the CDR3 end, with the missing end drawn from the germline J gene. Unmatched junction bases numbered 7, after V lost 6 bases and J lost 0 bases. CDR1 and CDR2 (germline): MDHEN, SYDVKM. The CDR3 extends over 15 amino acids. The variable domain in full, with the rest retrieved from reference TRBV28 and TRBJ2-7, is DVKVTQSSRYLVKRTGEKVFLECVQDMDHENMFWYRQDPGLGLRLIYFSYDVKMKEKGDIPEGYSVSREKKERFSLILESASTNQTSMYLCASSNSGESSYEQYFGPGTRLTVT.

Comment on this clone: The CDR3 end falls 3 residues outside the read, so it is completed with the germline J gene. The V and J genes are TRBV5-1 and TRBJ1-4, with 7 nucleotides matching TRBD1. This CDR3 comprises 17 residues. The germline CDR1 and CDR2 sequences are SGHRS and YFSETQ. Losses at the gene ends were 0 bases for V and 0 bases for J; bases not matched to a gene: 5. Incomplete CDR3 DNA: TGCGCCAGCAGCTTGGAAGGGGGCGCAGCAACTAATGAAAAA. Translation: CASSLEGGAATNEK. The CDR3 in its entirety is CASSLEGGAATNEKLFF.

Remarks on this clone: The observed sequence ends 3 residues before the CDR3 terminus, with the missing tail filled in from the germline J gene. The J gene is TRBJ2-7, the V gene TRBV27, with 9 bases lining up with TRBD1. The CDR3 runs 16 residues. V trimming: 6 bases; J trimming: 0 bases; junction bases outside the gene matches: 9. CDR1 MNHEY and CDR2 SMNVEV come from the germline V gene (reference sequence). The CDR3 reads CASSHTGGYFSYEQYF. The sequenced part of the CDR3 DNA is TGTGCCAGCAGCCATACAGGGGGCTACTTCTCCTACGAG.

Comments on this clone: The read terminates 3 residues before the CDR3 end, so the remaining end is supplied by the germline J gene. This sequence joins TRBV2 and TRBJ1-2; D is unresolved. This CDR3 is built from 14 residues. Germline CDR1 reads SNHLY; CDR2 reads FYNNEI. The CDR3 sequence: CASSKRESSYDYTF. The sequenced part of the CDR3 DNA is TGTGCCAGCAGTAAGCGTGAGAGCTCCTACGAC.

A remark on this clone: Read sequence stops 3 residues before the CDR3 end, and the germline J gene provides the missing end. The genes are TRBV11-3 and TRBJ1-1; D is perhaps TRBD1 (6 bases). The V end was cut by 5 bases, the J end by 1 base, with 14 bases between. Germline CDR1 SGHNT, CDR2 YENEEA. The CDR3 covers 15 residues. CDR3 sequence: CASSQGRDKNTEAFF. The sequenced CDR3 bases are TGTGCCAGCAGCCAAGGGAGGGACAAGAACACTGAA.

Remarks on this clone: The read ends 3 residues early relative to the CDR3; the germline J gene fills the gap. This rearrangement joins TRBV20-1 to TRBJ1-2; 10 nucleotides line up with TRBD1. V trimming: 4 bases; J trimming: 4 bases; junction bases outside the gene matches: 9. Germline lookup yields CDR1 DFQATT and CDR2 SNEGSKA (reference sequence). There are 15 residues in the CDR3. CDR3 protein: CSAKPRTGGVYGYTF. The DNA read from the CDR3 is TGCAGTGCTAAACCCAGGACAGGGGGAGTCTATGGC.

As to this clone: The sequence runs out 3 residues before the end of the CDR3; the remainder is reconstructed from the germline J gene. The rearrangement joins TRBV7-6 to TRBJ2-7; 12 nucleotides align to TRBD2. Germline assignment: CDR1 SGHVS and CDR2 FNYEAQ. After removal of 5 bases from V and 6 bases from J, the junction contained 14 bases not matched to a gene. The CDR3 contains 17 residues. The CDR3 sequence: CASSPGLAGRIPVEQYF. The CDR3 bases that were read are TGTGCCAGCAGCCCCGGACTAGCGGGGAGGATACCGGTCGAG.

Points on this clone: The observed sequence ends 3 residues before the CDR3 terminus, with the missing tail filled in from the germline J gene. V gene TRBV7-2 combines with J gene TRBJ1-2, with D tentatively TRBD1 (5 bases). CDR3 length: 15 residues. In germline, CDR1 is SGHTA, CDR2 FQGNSA. The CDR3 protein is CASSPDSGGTDTYTF. The sequenced CDR3 bases are TGTGCCAGCAGCCCCGATAGCGGGGGAACAGATACC.

A remark on this clone: Read sequence stops 3 residues before the CDR3 end, and the germline J gene provides the missing end. The chain recombines TRBV7-9 with TRBJ2-3, with D possibly matching TRBD1 (6 bases). V was cut by 1 base and J by 3 bases, with 11 bases left in between. The germline V gene encodes CDR1 SEHNR and CDR2 FQNEAQ (reference sequence). The CDR3 is 15 amino acids. CDR3 bases read: TGTGCCAGCAGCTTAGTCGGGCAGGGGACAGATACG. As protein: CASSLVGQGTDT. In full, the CDR3 is CASSLVGQGTDTQYF.

Concerning this clone itself: The read ends 3 residues shy of where the CDR3 ends; the end is completed using the germline J gene. The chain links TRBV12-3 or TRBV12-4 to TRBJ2-6; D is unresolved. Trimming left V 3 bases short and J 3 bases short, with 15 bases between. This CDR3 spans 17 amino acids. The sequenced CDR3 bases are TGTGCCAGCAGTTTTGGGTCTGTAGGGTTTGGGGCCAACGTC. Translated, it gives CASSFGSVGFGANV. The full CDR3 protein reads CASSFGSVGFGANVLTF.

Of note for this clone: The read gets to within 3 residues of the CDR3 end, and the germline J gene fills in the rest. J is TRBJ2-7 and V is TRBV5-1; a possible D gene is TRBD1 (5 bases). Germline CDR1 and CDR2: SGHRS and YFSETQ. V was cut by 1 base and J by 5 bases, with 13 bases left in between. The CDR3 covers 14 residues. CDR3 in amino acids: CASSLLTATNEQYF. The CDR3 bases that were read are TGCGCCAGCAGCTTGCTGACAGCAACCAACGAG.

Details on this clone: At one end the junction does not follow the germline gene, possibly because of a read error. Other DNA sequences in the sample encode the same CDR3. The CDR3 reads CASSQTSGSGNTIYF. The covered CDR3 bases are TGTGCCAGCTCACAGACGTCGGGGTCTGGAAACACG. The chain has TRBV18 and TRBJ1-3; D uncertain. From the germline J gene comes the end of the CDR3, since the read stops 3 residues before it. Germline lookup yields CDR1 KGHSH and CDR2 LQKENI. This CDR3 spans 15 amino acids.

As regards this clone: Read data end 3 residues before the CDR3 end; the end is taken from the germline J gene. The V gene is TRBV7-9, the J gene TRBJ2-3; TRBD2 might be the D (6 bases). The V and J ends lost 3 bases and 6 bases respectively, with 13 bases between them. CDR1 SEHNR and CDR2 FQNEAQ come from the germline V gene (reference sequence). There are 14 residues in the CDR3. The CDR3 here is CASSLRLGLDTQYF. CDR3 bases read: TGTGCCAGCAGCTTGAGACTAGGACTGGATACG.

Remarks on this clone: The sequenced fragment ends 3 residues before the CDR3 boundary, so the rest is inferred from the germline J gene. The chain is built from TRBV19 and TRBJ1-2; TRBD1 agrees at 7 bases. V lost 6 bases and J lost 5; bases outside the gene matches: 12. Germline values: CDR1 LNHDA, CDR2 SQIVND (reference sequence). CDR3 length: 15 residues. The DNA read from the CDR3 is TGTGCCAGTAGCCCAAGGTCCGGGACAGTTTATGGC. Protein sequence: CASSPRSGTVYG. The CDR3 in its entirety is CASSPRSGTVYGYTF.

With regard to this clone: The observed sequence ends 3 residues before the CDR3 terminus, with the missing tail filled in from the germline J gene. The chain couples TRBV19 to TRBJ2-5; TRBD1 aligns across 8 bases. The germline V gene has CDR1 LNHDA and CDR2 SQIVND (reference sequence). Germline trimming cut 4 bases from V and 1 base from J; bases unmatched to any gene: 2. The CDR3 consists of 14 residues. The CDR3 loop reads CASSSGQGQETQYF. CDR3 bases read: TGTGCCAGTAGTAGCGGACAGGGCCAAGAGACC. The variable domain in full, completed from reference TRBV19 and TRBJ2-5, reads DGGITQSPKYLFRKEGQNVTLSCEQNLNHDAMYWYRQDPGQGLRLIYYSQIVNDFQKGDIAEGYSVSREKKESFPLTVTSAQKNPTAFYLCASSSGQGQETQYFGPGTRLLVL.

Remarks on this clone: The read falls 3 residues short of the CDR3 end, and the missing part is taken from the germline J gene. The genes are TRBV20-1 and TRBJ2-5, with 9 bases lining up with TRBD2. The CDR3 contains 16 residues. Trimming removed 6 bases from V and 5 bases from J; junction bases left unmatched: 16. CDR1 is DFQATT, CDR2 SNEGSKA, per germline (reference sequence). The CDR3 is CSAETSVLAGVETQYF. The covered CDR3 bases are TGCAGTGCCGAGACATCCGTCTTAGCGGGGGTCGAGACC.

Note on this clone: The CDR3 end is not reached by the read, which stops 3 residues before it; the germline J gene fills it in. The V call is TRBV6-1, the J call TRBJ1-2; D is uncertain. The germline CDR1 and CDR2 sequences are MNHNS and SASEGT. The CDR3 sequence is 17 residues long. The CDR3 is CASSEAHLSFRTDTYTF. The sequenced CDR3 bases are TGTGCCAGCAGTGAAGCCCACCTCTCCTTTCGCACAGATACC.

To note about this clone: The sequenced fragment ends 3 residues before the CDR3 boundary, so the rest is inferred from the germline J gene. The chain recombines TRBV7-2 with TRBJ1-1, with D unresolved. Germline values: CDR1 SGHTA, CDR2 FQGNSA. The ends were cut back, 0 bases at V and 6 bases at J, with 17 bases in the middle. CDR3 size: 16 residues. The CDR3 bases that were read are TGTGCCAGCAGCTTAGCTGCGGGTCTTCAACATTCTGAA. It encodes CASSLAAGLQHSE. The CDR3 as a whole reads CASSLAAGLQHSEAFF.

A remark on this clone: With the read ending 3 residues before the CDR3 end, the germline J gene is used to fill in that end. This chain connects TRBV19 to TRBJ1-5; 8 nucleotides align to TRBD1. Germline V lookup: CDR1 LNHDA, CDR2 SQIVND (reference sequence). This CDR3 spans 15 amino acids. V lost 6 bases, J lost 3 bases, and 7 bases stayed unmatched. CDR3 DNA, as far as it was read: TGTGCCAGTAGAGTTGACAGGGGTTACAATCAGCCC. Translated: CASRVDRGYNQP. The complete CDR3 reads CASRVDRGYNQPQHF.